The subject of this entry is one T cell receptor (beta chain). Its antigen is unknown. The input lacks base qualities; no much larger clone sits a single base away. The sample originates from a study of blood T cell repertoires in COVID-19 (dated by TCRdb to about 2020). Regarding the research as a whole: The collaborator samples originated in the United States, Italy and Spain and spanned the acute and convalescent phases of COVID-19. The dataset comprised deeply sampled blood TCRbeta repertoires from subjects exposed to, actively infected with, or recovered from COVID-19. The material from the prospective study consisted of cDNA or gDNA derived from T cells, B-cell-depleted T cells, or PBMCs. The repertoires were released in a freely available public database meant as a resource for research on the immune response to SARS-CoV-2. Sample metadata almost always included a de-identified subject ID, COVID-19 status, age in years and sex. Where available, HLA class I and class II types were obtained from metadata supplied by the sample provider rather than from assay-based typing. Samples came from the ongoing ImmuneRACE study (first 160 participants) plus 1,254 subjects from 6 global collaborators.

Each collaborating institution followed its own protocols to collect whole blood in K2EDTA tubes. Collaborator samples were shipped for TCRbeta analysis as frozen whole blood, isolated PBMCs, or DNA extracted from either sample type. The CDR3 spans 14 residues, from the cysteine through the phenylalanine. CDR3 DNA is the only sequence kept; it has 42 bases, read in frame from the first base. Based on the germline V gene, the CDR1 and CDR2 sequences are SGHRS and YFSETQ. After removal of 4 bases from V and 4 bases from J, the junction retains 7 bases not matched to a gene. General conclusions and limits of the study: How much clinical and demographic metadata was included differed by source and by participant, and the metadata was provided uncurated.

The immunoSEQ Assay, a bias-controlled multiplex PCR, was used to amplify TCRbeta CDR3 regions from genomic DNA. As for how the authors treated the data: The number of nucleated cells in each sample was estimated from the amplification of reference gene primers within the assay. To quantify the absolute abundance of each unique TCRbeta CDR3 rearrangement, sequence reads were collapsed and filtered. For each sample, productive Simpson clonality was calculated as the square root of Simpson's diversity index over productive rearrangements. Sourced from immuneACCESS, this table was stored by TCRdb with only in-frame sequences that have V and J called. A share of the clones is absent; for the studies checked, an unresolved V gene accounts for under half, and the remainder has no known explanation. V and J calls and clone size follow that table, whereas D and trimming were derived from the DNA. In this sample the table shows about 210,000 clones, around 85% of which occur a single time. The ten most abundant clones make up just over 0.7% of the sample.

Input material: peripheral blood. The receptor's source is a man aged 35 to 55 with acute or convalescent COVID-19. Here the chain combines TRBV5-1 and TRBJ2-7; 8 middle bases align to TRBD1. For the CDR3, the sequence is CASSQGANTYEQYF. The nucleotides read TGCGCCAGCAGCCAGGGGGCGAATACATACGAGCAGTACTTC.